This T cell receptor (beta chain) was retrieved from a study of control samples from healthy donors and cancer patients. TCRdb's table, derived via immunoSEQ multiplex PCR, lists solely in-frame clones and lacks some. The sample lists 110,000 or so clones; 80% to 90% were seen once. CDR3 size: 16 residues. Per the germline V gene, CDR1 is LGHDT and CDR2 is YNNKEL (reference sequence). With 6 bases removed from V and 1 base from J, the gap between germline ends came to 18 bases. The V gene is TRBV3-1 (or the pseudogene TRBV3-2), the J gene TRBJ2-5; tentatively, D is TRBD2 (7 bases). Sequenced material: blood. The source of this sequence is a woman between 45 and 65 years old in good health. The DNA for the CDR3 is TGTGCCAGCAGTCCTACGGCGGGGGCAATCCAAGAGACCCAGTACTTC. Its protein is CASSPTAGAIQETQYF.